One and the same sample provided the 26 T cell receptor beta chains below, sequenced in a study of vaccination effects on CD4 cells after COVID-19 (dated by TCRdb to the early 2020s). Antigen specificity for these receptors is unknown. After approximately 11 days of culture, CD4+ T cells were isolated with the EasySep CD4+ T cell isolation kit. Each participant got two doses of an mRNA SARS-CoV-2 vaccine, either BNT162b2 or mRNA-1273. Library preparation employed the immunoSEQ multiplex PCR assay. Imported from immuneACCESS, the table was reduced by TCRdb to in-frame sequences with V and J called. These copies leave out some clones; in studies compared against another copy, an unresolved V gene accounts for under half, and the cause of the remainder is not known. The sample table shows around 66,000 clones, and 70% to 75% are seen once. Roughly 2% of the sample is in the top ten clones. Specimen: CD4+ T cells from PBMCs cultured without peptide, collected after COVID-19 vaccination. The receptor set was obtained from a human donor who received a COVID-19 vaccine.

The chain has TRBV9 and TRBJ1-1; D gene unclear. The CDR3 runs 14 residues. CDR1 is SGDLS, CDR2 YYNGEE, per germline. Trimming left V 3 bases short and J 2 bases short, with 11 bases between. The CDR3: CASSARQSNTEAFF. The CDR3 nucleotides read TGTGCCAGCAGCGCTAGGCAGTCAAACACTGAAGCTTTCTTT.

This clone was seen a few times. The rearrangement uses TRBV2 and TRBJ1-1, with D possibly being TRBD1 (5 bases). The germline CDR1 and CDR2 sequences are SNHLY and FYNNEI. V was clipped by 3 bases and J by 0 bases, with 11 bases between them. This CDR3 is built from 15 residues. Here the CDR3 reads CASSDPGTVNTEAFF. As DNA, the CDR3 is TGTGCCAGCAGTGACCCCGGGACCGTGAACACTGAAGCTTTCTTT.

This sequence joins TRBV30 and TRBJ1-2; 7 bases align to TRBD1. Losses at the gene ends were 2 bases for V and 13 bases for J; bases not matched to a gene: 13. Germline V gives CDR1 GTSNPN, CDR2 SVGIG (reference sequence). The CDR3 contains 13 residues. The CDR3 loop is CAWSPQRETGLTF. The CDR3 DNA reads as TGTGCCTGGAGTCCGCAAAGGGAGACAGGGCTCACCTTC.

This clone came up a few times. The chain employs TRBV18 and TRBJ2-7; D might be TRBD1 (5 bases). V shed 3 bases and J shed 2 bases, with 8 bases lying between them. The CDR3 has 13 amino acids. Germline V gives CDR1 KGHSH, CDR2 LQKENI. CDR3 loop: CASSPTATYEQYV. DNA for the CDR3: TGTGCCAGCTCACCGACAGCCACCTACGAGCAGTACGTC.

V gene TRBV6-1 combines with J gene TRBJ1-5; D unresolved. CDR1 is MNHNS and CDR2 is SASEGT in the germline V gene. The CDR3 runs to 17 residues. The V and J ends lost 4 bases and 0 bases respectively, with 16 bases between them. CDR3 in DNA: TGTGCCAGCAGTGGGATGATGGGAACCTATAGCAATCAGCCCCAGCATTTT. Translation gives CASSGMMGTYSNQPQHF.

This rearrangement joins TRBV6-1 to TRBJ2-6; a possible D gene is TRBD1 (6 bases). Looked up from germline, CDR1 is MNHNS and CDR2 is SASEGT. V lost 4 bases and J lost 0, with 16 bases in between. The CDR3 covers 18 residues. CDR3 DNA sequence: TGTGCCAGCAGTGGCTGGCCGGACAGCCTCTCTGGGGCCAACGTCCTGACTTTC. Translation: CASSGWPDSLSGANVLTF.

The chain couples TRBV5-1 to TRBJ1-6; TRBD1 agrees at 7 bases. The CDR3 extends over 15 amino acids. CDR1 and CDR2 (germline): SGHRS, YFSETQ. The V gene end was trimmed by 3 bases and the J gene end by 4 bases; junction bases not matched to a gene: 4. CDR3 bases: TGCGCCAGCAGCTCCGGGACAGTATATAATTCACCCCTCCACTTT. Amino acid sequence: CASSSGTVYNSPLHF.

This clone showed up just a few times. V and J are TRBV15 and TRBJ2-5; 12 nucleotides agree with TRBD2. The CDR3 sequence is 15 residues long. In germline, CDR1 is LNHNV, CDR2 YYDKDF (reference sequence). V shed 7 bases, J shed 3 bases, and the junction held 6 bases outside the gene matches. Here the CDR3 reads CATIPLAGGKETQYF. DNA for the CDR3: TGTGCCACCATCCCACTAGCGGGGGGAAAAGAGACCCAGTACTTC.

There are a few counts of this clone. The chain uses TRBV6-5 and TRBJ1-6, with TRBD1 as a possible D gene (6 bases). The length of the CDR3 is 15 residues. With 4 bases removed from V and 9 bases from J, the gap between germline ends came to 16 bases. Germline lookup yields CDR1 MNHEY and CDR2 SVGAGI. In DNA form, the CDR3 reads TGTGCCAGCAGTTCCACAGGGCCCTTTGGTTCACCCCTCCACTTT. Protein sequence: CASSSTGPFGSPLHF.

The chain recombines TRBV6-5 with TRBJ1-3, with D uncertain. There are 15 residues in the CDR3. CDR1 is MNHEY, CDR2 SVGAGI, per germline. Trimming removed 6 bases at V and 4 bases at J, with 16 bases between. This CDR3 is CASRTRLLGGNTIYF. The CDR3, as DNA: TGTGCCAGCAGAACCAGACTCTTGGGAGGAAACACCATATATTTT.

The V gene is TRBV5-4, the J gene TRBJ2-7, with 7 bases aligning to TRBD1. The junction had 5 bases not matched to a gene; V was cut back by 4 bases and J by 1 base. The CDR3 is 14 residues long. Germline assignment: CDR1 SGHNT and CDR2 YYREEE (reference sequence). CDR3 protein: CASSRDSLSYEQYV. Here the CDR3 DNA reads TGTGCCAGCAGCCGGGACAGCCTATCCTACGAGCAGTACGTC.

The chain recombines TRBV7-9 with TRBJ1-3, with D tentatively TRBD1 (5 bases). The CDR3 sequence is 15 residues long. Trimming took 5 bases from V and 4 from J, leaving 15 bases between them. The germline V gene encodes CDR1 SEHNR and CDR2 FQNEAQ (reference sequence). This CDR3 reads CASSALTARGNTIYF. CDR3 nucleotides: TGTGCCAGCAGCGCACTGACAGCGCGCGGAAACACCATATATTTT.

The chain carries TRBV18 and TRBJ1-1; D gene uncertain. Trimming shortened V by 3 bases and J by 0 bases, and 8 bases separated the two germline ends. This CDR3 is 14 amino acids long. Per the germline V gene, CDR1 is KGHSH and CDR2 is LQKENI. DNA of the CDR3: TGTGCCAGCTCACCGTACGAGATGAACACTGAAGCTTTCTTT. Its translation: CASSPYEMNTEAFF.

The rearrangement links TRBV18 to TRBJ2-2, with D unresolved. The CDR3 consists of 15 residues. Germline CDR1 KGHSH, CDR2 LQKENI. The germline V and J ends were trimmed by 3 bases and 0 bases, with 8 bases remaining between them. This chain's CDR3 is CASSPRATNTGELFF. The CDR3 DNA sequence: TGTGCCAGCTCACCTCGCGCAACGAACACCGGGGAGCTGTTTTTT.

The table lists this clone with a few counts. The J gene is TRBJ2-2, the V gene TRBV10-1, with D perhaps TRBD2 (5 bases). The CDR3 loop spans 13 amino acids. Germline-derived CDR1 and CDR2 are WNHNN and SYGVQD (reference sequence). V was shortened by 4 bases and J by 7 bases, with 10 bases between the two germline ends. CDR3 region: CASSGGRGGELFF. CDR3 nucleotide sequence: TGCGCCAGCAGTGGCGGGCGCGGCGGGGAGCTGTTTTTT.

The chain combines TRBV30 with TRBJ1-5, with unresolved D. Germline-derived CDR1 and CDR2 are GTSNPN and SVGIG (reference sequence). Deletions cut 2 bases from V and 0 bases from J, with 5 bases between. The CDR3 covers 13 residues. CDR3 amino acids: CAWSILSNQPQHF. The CDR3 DNA reads TGTGCCTGGAGTATTCTTAGCAATCAGCCCCAGCATTTT.

This clone was recorded a few times. The V call is TRBV2, the J call TRBJ1-5; 7 positions match TRBD1. CDR3 length: 15 amino acids. Germline lookup yields CDR1 SNHLY and CDR2 FYNNEI. V lost 7 bases and J lost 2; bases outside the gene matches: 8. For the CDR3, the DNA is TGTGCCAGCAAAAGAGGGGGCGAGGGCAATCAGCCCCAGCATTTT. Translating gives CASKRGGEGNQPQHF.

In this sample, this clone turned up once. J is TRBJ1-2 and V is TRBV2, with unresolved D. V gave up 0 bases and J gave up 4 bases, with 12 bases separating them. This CDR3 is 15 amino acids long. CDR1 SNHLY and CDR2 FYNNEI come from the germline V gene. The CDR3 region has the DNA TGTGCCAGCAGTGAAGCAACGGCAGACGCCTATGGCTACACCTTC. Translating gives CASSEATADAYGYTF.

The V and J genes are TRBV11-2 and TRBJ1-3; D is undetermined. The V and J ends lost 1 base and 0 bases respectively, with 4 bases between them. This CDR3 contains 14 residues. CDR1 and CDR2 from the germline V gene are SGHAT and FQNNGV. The CDR3 loop is CASSLVVSGNTIYF. The CDR3 nucleotides read TGTGCCAGCAGCTTAGTGGTCTCTGGAAACACCATATATTTT.

The table lists this clone with a few counts. J is TRBJ2-2 and V is TRBV5-4; D is undetermined. V dropped 1 base and J dropped 0 bases, with 7 bases sitting between them. Germline CDR1 reads SGHNT; CDR2 reads YYREEE (reference sequence). This CDR3 contains 15 residues. CDR3 DNA: TGTGCCAGCAGCTTGAACACCGCGAACACCGGGGAGCTGTTTTTT. Translation: CASSLNTANTGELFF.

This sequence joins TRBV5-1 and TRBJ1-2; a possible D gene is TRBD1 (5 bases). V was cut by 0 bases and J by 2 bases, with 8 bases left in between. Germline V CDR1 and CDR2: SGHRS, YFSETQ. This CDR3 region has 14 residues. The CDR3 nucleotides are TGCGCCAGCAGCTTGGTGGCAGGGAACTATGGCTACACCTTC. This encodes CASSLVAGNYGYTF.

V usage is TRBV2 and J usage is TRBJ1-2; D is possibly TRBD1 (6 bases). With 6 bases removed from V and 0 bases from J, the gap between germline ends came to 14 bases. CDR1 is SNHLY, CDR2 FYNNEI, per germline. There are 15 residues in the CDR3. The CDR3 here is CASRERGLANYGYTF. The DNA for the CDR3 is TGTGCCAGCAGAGAAAGGGGGTTAGCTAACTATGGCTACACCTTC.

The rearrangement links TRBV29-1 to TRBJ2-3; D possibly uses TRBD1 or TRBD2 (6 bases each). Trimming shortened V by 7 bases and J by 2 bases, and 10 bases separated the two germline ends. Germline V lookup: CDR1 SQVTM, CDR2 ANQGSEA. There are 12 residues in the CDR3. CDR3 protein: CSAGANTDTQYF. The CDR3 bases are TGCAGCGCGGGGGCGAACACAGATACGCAGTATTTT.

The gene calls are TRBV27 and TRBJ2-6; D might be TRBD1 or TRBD2, each matching 5 bases. Per the germline V gene, CDR1 is MNHEY and CDR2 is SMNVEV (reference sequence). This CDR3 has 18 residues. Trimming cost V 1 base and J 1 base, with 14 bases left between them. CDR3 sequence: CASSLFGGRASGANVLTF. CDR3 sequence (DNA): TGTGCCAGCAGTTTATTCGGAGGCAGGGCTTCTGGGGCCAACGTCCTGACTTTC.

In its sample, this clone was seen once. V gene TRBV29-1 combines with J gene TRBJ2-5; 11 bases align to TRBD2. V lost 6 bases, J lost 6 bases, and 6 bases stayed unmatched. Germline V gene data show CDR1 as SQVTM and CDR2 as ANQGSEA. The CDR3 sequence is 13 residues long. CDR3 protein: CSVLTSGVKTQYF. The CDR3, as DNA: TGCAGCGTCCTGACTAGCGGGGTCAAGACCCAGTACTTC.

Only one count was recorded for this clone. The CDR3 spells CASSQLSSASADTQYF. CDR3 DNA: TGTGCCAGCAGCCAACTTTCTAGCGCCAGCGCAGATACGCAGTATTTT. V and J are TRBV3-1 (or the pseudogene TRBV3-2) and TRBJ2-3, with TRBD2 as a possible D gene (6 bases). Trimming shortened V by 2 bases and J by 4 bases, and 16 bases separated the two germline ends. The CDR3 extends over 16 amino acids. Looked up from germline, CDR1 is LGHDT and CDR2 is YNNKEL (reference sequence).